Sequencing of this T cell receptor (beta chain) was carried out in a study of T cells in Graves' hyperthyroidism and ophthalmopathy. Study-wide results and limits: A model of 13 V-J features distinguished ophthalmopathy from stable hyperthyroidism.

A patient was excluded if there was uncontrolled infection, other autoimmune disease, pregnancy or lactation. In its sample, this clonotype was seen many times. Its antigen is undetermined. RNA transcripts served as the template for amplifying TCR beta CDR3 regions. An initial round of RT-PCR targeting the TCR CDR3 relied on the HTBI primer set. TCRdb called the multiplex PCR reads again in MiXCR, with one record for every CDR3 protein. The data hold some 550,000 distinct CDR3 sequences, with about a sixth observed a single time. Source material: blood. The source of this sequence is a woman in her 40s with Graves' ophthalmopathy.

CDR3 residues: CASRQGFDSPLHF. CDR3 coding DNA: TGTGCCAGCAGACAGGGGTTTGATTCACCCCTCCACTTT. The chain joins TRBV12-3 or TRBV12-4 to TRBJ1-6; 7 bases are a match to TRBD1. J lost 8 bases, V lost 6 bases, and 4 bases had no gene match. This CDR3 has 13 residues.